The 6 T cell receptor beta chains below all came from one sample that was sequenced in a study of T cell repertoires in cytomegalovirus infection. TCRdb independently ran MiXCR on the reads; one entry per CDR3 protein. The repertoire holds 250,000 to 300,000 distinct CDR3 sequences, with 15% to 20% as singletons. Material: CD8+ T cells from PBMCs. These receptor sequences come from a human donor in good health (CMV status not recorded). Some clones in this sample may be carry-over from other donors' samples.

Remarks on this clonotype: A much larger clone lies a single base off, so this may be a read error. The rearrangement links TRBV4-1 to TRBJ2-5; TRBD1 matches 8 bases. Germline V gene sequence: CDR1 MGHRA, CDR2 YSYEKL. V gave up 0 bases and J gave up 1 base; unmatched junction bases: 13. This CDR3 region has 19 residues. Written as DNA, the CDR3 is TGCGCCAGCAGCCAAGAGATAACCGGGACAGGTTTAGTCCAAGAGACCCAGTACTTC. Its protein is CASSQEITGTGLVQETQYF.

The gene calls are TRBV2 and TRBJ1-5, with 10 bases lining up with TRBD1. This CDR3 comprises 16 residues. V gave up 8 bases and J gave up 3 bases; unmatched junction bases: 10. Germline CDR1 reads SNHLY; CDR2 reads FYNNEI. The CDR3 bases are TGTGCCAGCGGGAGGACAGGGGGGCCCCTCAATCAGCCCCAGCATTTT. This sequence encodes CASGRTGGPLNQPQHF.

This clonotype was seen many times. The gene calls are TRBV5-4 and TRBJ1-2; D is unclear. Germline assignment: CDR1 SGHNT and CDR2 YYREEE (reference sequence). The CDR3 sequence is 13 residues long. V was shortened by 4 bases and J by 6 bases, with 13 bases between the two germline ends. CDR3 residues: CASSPTAWDGYTF. CDR3 bases: TGTGCCAGCAGCCCGACGGCCTGGGATGGCTACACCTTC.

The chain carries TRBV11-1 and TRBJ2-5; 8 bases line up with TRBD1. The CDR3 has 16 amino acids. CDR1 SGHAT and CDR2 FQDESV come from the germline V gene (reference sequence). V was pared by 3 bases and J by 4 bases, with 10 bases of the junction left unmatched. The CDR3 loop reads CASSFLTGGIGETQYF. Here the CDR3 DNA reads TGTGCCAGCAGCTTTCTCACAGGGGGAATAGGAGAGACCCAGTACTTC. Filled out from reference TRBV11-1 and TRBJ2-5, the complete variable domain reads EAEVAQSPRYKITEKSQAVAFWCDPISGHATLYWYRQILGQGPELLVQFQDESVVDDSQLPKDRFSAERLKGVDSTLKIQPAELGDSAMYLCASSFLTGGIGETQYFGPGTRLLVL.

Ten or more counts support this clonotype. The V and J genes are TRBV7-9 and TRBJ2-7; 8 bases agree with TRBD2. This CDR3 spans 15 amino acids. Germline V gene data show CDR1 as SEHNR and CDR2 as FQNEAQ (reference sequence). Trimming at V came to 8 bases and at J to 3 bases, leaving 12 bases not matched to a gene. The CDR3 reads CASGTGSGDNYEQYF. The CDR3 region has the DNA TGTGCCAGCGGAACCGGTAGCGGGGATAACTACGAGCAGTACTTC.

The V call is TRBV7-9, the J call TRBJ2-7; D unresolved. Trimming took off 7 bases at V and 5 bases at J, with 21 bases between the two ends. The CDR3 runs to 15 residues. Germline values: CDR1 SEHNR, CDR2 FQNEAQ (reference sequence). CDR3 coding DNA: TGTGCCAGCACACCCGGGCCCACAACCGGCGACGAGCAGTACTTC. Protein product: CASTPGPTTGDEQYF.